The 3 T cell receptor beta chains below were found in one sample sequenced in a study of cytomegalovirus exposure and HLA in healthy donors. The repertoire was sequenced with immunoSEQ multiplex PCR; TCRdb's copy has only in-frame clones and lacks some. Altogether tens of thousands of clones are present, roughly 91% being singletons, with the ten largest covering 2% to 2.5%. The sequenced sample consisted of PBMCs. The receptors here all came from a man aged 25-45 years in good health and CMV-seronegative.

The chain employs TRBV27 and TRBJ2-2; TRBD2 aligns across 7 bases. This CDR3 is 16 amino acids long. V trimming: 6 bases; J trimming: 7 bases; junction bases outside the gene matches: 14. Germline V lookup: CDR1 MNHEY, CDR2 SMNVEV (reference sequence). Here the CDR3 reads CASRPPLANKIGELFF. In nucleotides, the CDR3 is TGTGCCAGCAGACCCCCACTAGCGAACAAAATCGGGGAGCTGTTTTTT.

This rearrangement joins TRBV5-5 to TRBJ2-7, with 7 positions matching TRBD1. The CDR3 has 14 amino acids. In germline, CDR1 is SGHKS, CDR2 YYEKEE (reference sequence). The junction had 3 bases not matched to a gene; V was cut back by 1 base and J by 2 bases. The DNA of the CDR3 is TGTGCCAGCAGCTTGTGGGACAGTACCTACGAGCAGTACTTC. Protein: CASSLWDSTYEQYF.

The table lists this clone with a count of one. The chain employs TRBV6-1 and TRBJ1-2; no clear D gene. The CDR3 has 14 residues. The V gene's germline CDR1 is MNHNS and CDR2 SASEGT. V lost 7 bases and J lost 7, with 19 bases in between. Written as DNA, the CDR3 is TGTGCCAGCAATACAGAAGACGGCTTTCCTGGCTACACCTTC. Its translation is CASNTEDGFPGYTF.